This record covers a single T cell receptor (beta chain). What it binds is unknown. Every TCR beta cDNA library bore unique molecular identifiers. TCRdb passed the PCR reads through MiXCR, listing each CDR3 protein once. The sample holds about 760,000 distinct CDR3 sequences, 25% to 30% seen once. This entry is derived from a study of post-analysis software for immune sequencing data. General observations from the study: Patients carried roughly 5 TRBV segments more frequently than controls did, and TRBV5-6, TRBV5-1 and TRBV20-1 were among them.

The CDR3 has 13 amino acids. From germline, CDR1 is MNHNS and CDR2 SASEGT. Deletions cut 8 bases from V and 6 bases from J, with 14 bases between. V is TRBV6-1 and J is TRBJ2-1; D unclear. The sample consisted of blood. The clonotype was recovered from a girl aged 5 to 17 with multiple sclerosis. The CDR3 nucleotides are TGTGCCAGCCGCCCGGCTTCGGGCAATGAGCAGTTCTTC. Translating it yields CASRPASGNEQFF.